This T cell receptor (beta chain) originates from a study of OX40 agonist ivuxolimab in advanced cancers. Overall study: Those enrolled were less than 85% male, with a mean age of around 58 years and ages from about 20 to 85. One hepatocellular carcinoma and two cutaneous melanoma patients partially responded. Study-level points and caveats: Low normalized T-cell clonal expansion was additionally recorded for some nonresponders. More expanded clones were seen, on average, in CD8+ T cells than in CD4+.

Produced via immunoSEQ multiplex PCR; TCRdb's table is partial and in-frame only. The sample has about 95,000 clones, roughly 84% seen once. The germline V and J ends were trimmed by 6 bases and 8 bases, with 19 bases remaining between them. The CDR3 length is 15 residues. Germline CDR1 is MDHEN and CDR2 is SYDVKM. In regard to this clone: Antigen specificity is unknown.

The chain joins TRBV28 to TRBJ1-4; tentative D call: TRBD1 (5 bases). This sequence was found in an adult with an advanced solid tumor such as melanoma, head and neck, liver or kidney cancer. The material sequenced was CD4+ or CD8+ T cells sorted from blood, taken in a trial of the OX40 agonist ivuxolimab. The CDR3 reads CASRPTDKTGEKLFF. CDR3 coding DNA: TGTGCCAGCAGACCTACGGACAAAACGGGGGAAAAACTGTTTTTT.